Presented here are 22 T cell receptor beta chains from one specimen sequenced in a study of Ad26.COV2.S vaccination and SARS-CoV-2 variants. Clones were sequenced by immunoSEQ multiplex PCR, and TCRdb holds only the in-frame ones, with some missing. The sample contains roughly 460,000 clones, 70% to 90% of which appear only once. The treatment is: around 19 received Ad26.COV2.S at low or high dose, single or two shots; roughly 5 received placebo; per-sample allocation not given. Vaccine and placebo recipients were sampled on day 63 after the first injection. The input for sequencing was peripheral blood, taken in a trial of Ad26.COV2.S vaccine versus placebo. These receptor sequences come from a person between 18 and 60 years old who received the Ad26.COV2.S COVID-19 vaccine or a placebo.

As for this clone: This sample also contains other DNA sequences that code for the same CDR3. The gene calls are TRBV19 and TRBJ1-1, with TRBD1 matching over 8 bases. CDR3 length: 14 residues. Trimming cost V 3 bases and J 0 bases; bases outside gene matches: 0. Per germline, CDR1 LNHDA and CDR2 SQIVND (reference sequence). CDR3 protein: CASSIRGLNTEAFF. Written as DNA, the CDR3 is TGTGCCAGTAGTATCAGGGGGCTGAACACTGAAGCTTTCTTT.

The rearrangement uses TRBV7-8 and TRBJ1-4; 7 bases align to TRBD1. The CDR3 contains 15 residues. From germline, CDR1 is SGHVS and CDR2 FQNEAQ. The J segment lost 7 bases and the V segment lost 5 bases, leaving 10 bases of the junction unmatched. The CDR3: CASSPGGPRGEKLFF. The CDR3 DNA reads as TGTGCCAGCAGCCCAGGGGGTCCCCGAGGTGAAAAACTGTTTTTT.

The gene calls are TRBV6-5 and TRBJ1-2; 8 nucleotides agree with TRBD1. Germline lookup yields CDR1 MNHEY and CDR2 SVGAGI. J lost 2 bases, V lost 6 bases, and 2 bases had no gene match. This CDR3 spans 13 amino acids. This chain's CDR3 is CASRNRGNYGYTF. DNA for the CDR3: TGTGCCAGCAGAAACAGGGGGAACTATGGCTACACCTTC.

This clone was seen just once. Other nucleotide sequences from this sample produce the same CDR3. The chain carries TRBV14 and TRBJ2-1; TRBD1 or TRBD2 may be the D gene (5 bases each). The CDR3 runs to 17 residues. CDR1 and CDR2 from the germline V gene are SGHDN and FVKESK. The V end lost 0 bases, the J end lost 6 bases, and 18 bases lay between the germline ends. As DNA, the CDR3 is TGTGCCAGCAGCCAAGATGGACCCGGGACCAACTCCAATGAGCAGTTCTTC. It encodes CASSQDGPGTNSNEQFF.

Note on this clone: Compared with germline, one end of the junction differs, possibly owing to a read error. V is TRBV5-4 and J is TRBJ2-1, with 7 bases matching TRBD1. CDR1 is SGHNT, CDR2 YYREEE, per germline (reference sequence). The CDR3 is made up of 12 amino acids. The CDR3: CASSSMTGRRLF. The CDR3 DNA follows: TGTGCCAGCAGCTCGATGACAGGGCGACGTCTCTTC.

This clone has only a few counts. The V and J genes are TRBV18 and TRBJ2-3; 7 bases fit TRBD2. The CDR3 is 16 residues long. Germline V gene lookup returns CDR1 KGHSH and CDR2 LQKENI. V lost 6 bases, J lost 2 bases, and 11 bases stayed unmatched. CDR3 sequence: CASSYTTSMNTDTQYF. The DNA of the CDR3 is TGTGCCAGCTCCTATACGACTAGCATGAACACAGATACGCAGTATTTT.

The genes are TRBV4-3 and TRBJ2-3; perhaps TRBD2 as D (6 bases). The CDR3 runs 19 residues. V was pared by 3 bases and J by 3 bases, with 25 bases between. Germline CDR1 reads LGHNA; CDR2 reads YSLEER. The CDR3 nucleotides read TGCGCCAGCAGCCAGGTCGAGTGGAGGGGAAGCGATTGGACAGATACGCAGTATTTT. Protein sequence: CASSQVEWRGSDWTDTQYF.

V is TRBV5-1 and J is TRBJ1-1, with D perhaps matching TRBD1 (5 bases). The CDR3 runs to 14 residues. Between the trimmed V and J ends, which lost 0 bases and 10 bases, there was a span of 16 bases. Germline assignment: CDR1 SGHRS and CDR2 YFSETQ. The CDR3 loop reads CASSLGGVNEGAFF. CDR3 DNA: TGCGCCAGCAGCTTGGGAGGGGTAAATGAGGGAGCTTTCTTT. Variable domain in full (rest from reference TRBV5-1 and TRBJ1-1): KAGVTQTPRYLIKTRGQQVTLSCSPISGHRSVSWYQQTPGQGLQFLFEYFSETQRNKGNFPGRFSGRQFSNSRSEMNVSTLELGDSALYLCASSLGGVNEGAFFGQGTRLTVV.

The genes are TRBV19 and TRBJ1-5; a possible D gene is TRBD1 (5 bases). V shed 3 bases and J shed 4 bases, with 10 bases lying between them. The CDR3 contains 14 residues. CDR1 and CDR2 from the germline V gene are LNHDA and SQIVND (reference sequence). DNA for the CDR3: TGTGCCAGTAGTATCCGGGACGGAAATCAGCCCCAGCATTTT. Its translation: CASSIRDGNQPQHF.

V gene TRBV3-1 (or the pseudogene TRBV3-2) combines with J gene TRBJ2-7, with D uncertain. The V end was cut by 0 bases, the J end by 3 bases, with 9 bases between. CDR3 length equals 14 residues. Germline V gene sequence: CDR1 LGHDT, CDR2 YNNKEL (reference sequence). The CDR3 sequence: CASSQDWGYYEQYF. The DNA of the CDR3 is TGTGCCAGCAGCCAAGATTGGGGTTACTACGAGCAGTACTTC.

The J gene is TRBJ1-1, the V gene TRBV18; D is perhaps TRBD1 (5 bases). Germline V gene lookup returns CDR1 KGHSH and CDR2 LQKENI. This CDR3 has 14 residues. V was trimmed by 6 bases and J by 7 bases, leaving 18 bases between them. The chain's CDR3 is CASSQQGLVDEAFF. The CDR3 nucleotides read TGTGCCAGCTCGCAGCAGGGTCTTGTTGATGAAGCTTTCTTT.

This clone showed up just once. This sample includes further DNA sequences coding for the same CDR3. The chain is built from TRBV3-1 (or the pseudogene TRBV3-2) and TRBJ2-7; TRBD2 matches at 8 bases. The CDR3 length is 13 residues. The germline gives CDR1 LGHDT, CDR2 YNNKEL (reference sequence). V shed 4 bases, J shed 3 bases, and the junction held 2 bases outside the gene matches. CDR3 region: CASSRAGGYEQYF. In DNA, the CDR3 is TGTGCCAGCAGCCGGGCGGGAGGCTACGAGCAGTACTTC.

The chain is built from TRBV7-9 and TRBJ1-6, with 7 bases aligning to TRBD1. Germline CDR1 is SEHNR and CDR2 is FQNEAQ (reference sequence). This CDR3 is built from 15 residues. The V and J ends lost 6 bases and 7 bases, in that order; junction bases with no gene match: 9. The CDR3 is CASSLEGQPNSPLHF. The CDR3, as DNA: TGTGCCAGCAGTCTAGAGGGACAGCCAAATTCACCCCTCCACTTT.

The chain employs TRBV7-3 and TRBJ2-7, with D tentatively TRBD2 (6 bases). The germline CDR1 and CDR2 sequences are SGHTA and FQGTGA. V lost 0 bases to trimming and J lost 1 base, with 10 bases between them. There are 15 residues in the CDR3. The CDR3 loop is CASSLTYGGSYEQYF. The DNA for the CDR3 is TGTGCCAGCAGCTTAACGTACGGGGGTTCCTACGAGCAGTACTTC.

This chain connects TRBV7-8 to TRBJ1-2; D may be TRBD1 (6 bases). The V gene lost 3 bases and the J gene lost 6 bases, with 11 bases spanning the gap. Per germline, CDR1 SGHVS and CDR2 FQNEAQ. The CDR3 spans 13 residues. CDR3 nucleotide sequence: TGTGCCAGCAGCTTGGTAGGGGGTGATGGCTACACCTTC. Translating gives CASSLVGGDGYTF.

The V gene is TRBV11-2, the J gene TRBJ2-1, with TRBD2 matching 11 bases. The CDR3 is 15 residues long. Germline V gene lookup returns CDR1 SGHAT and CDR2 FQNNGV. After removal of 6 bases from V and 3 bases from J, the junction contained 4 bases not matched to a gene. DNA for the CDR3: TGTGCCAGCAGTTCGGGACTAGCGGTCTACAATGAGCAGTTCTTC. It encodes CASSSGLAVYNEQFF.

This rearrangement joins TRBV6-2 or TRBV6-3 to TRBJ2-1, with 8 bases fitting TRBD2. V shed 5 bases and J 9 bases; nucleotides not matched to a gene: 9. The CDR3 spans 14 residues. CDR1 MNHEY and CDR2 SVGEGT come from the germline V gene. In DNA form, the CDR3 reads TGTGCCAGCAGTCAAGGGACTAGTTTGCGTGAGCAGTTCTTC. Its protein product is CASSQGTSLREQFF.

This clone was picked up one time. This chain uses TRBV4-1 with TRBJ1-1; D might be TRBD1 (5 bases). The CDR3 totals 15 residues. The germline CDR1 and CDR2 sequences are MGHRA and YSYEKL. The V and J ends lost 0 bases and 5 bases respectively, with 13 bases between them. The CDR3 protein is CASSQEGAGRTEAFF. CDR3 nucleotides: TGCGCCAGCAGCCAAGAAGGGGCAGGGAGGACTGAAGCTTTCTTT.

J is TRBJ2-2 and V is TRBV5-1; TRBD1 might be the D (5 bases). The CDR3 totals 16 residues. The germline V gene encodes CDR1 SGHRS and CDR2 YFSETQ. V gave up 0 bases and J gave up 2 bases, with 11 bases separating them. The CDR3 loop reads CASSLGQTANTGELFF. CDR3 DNA: TGCGCCAGCAGCTTGGGACAGACAGCCAACACCGGGGAGCTGTTTTTT.

This clone was seen a handful of times. V gene TRBV7-8 combines with J gene TRBJ1-6; D call uncertain. V gave up 4 bases and J gave up 7 bases, with 17 bases separating them. CDR1 and CDR2 (germline): SGHVS, FQNEAQ. The CDR3 is made up of 16 amino acids. The CDR3 spells CASSSVGRSENSPLHF. CDR3 nucleotide sequence: TGTGCCAGCAGCTCTGTTGGACGTAGCGAAAATTCACCCCTCCACTTT.

The V call is TRBV5-1, the J call TRBJ2-7, with D perhaps given as TRBD1 or TRBD2 (5 bases each). The CDR3 is made up of 15 amino acids. Trimming took 0 bases from V and 2 from J, leaving 12 bases between them. Per the germline V gene, CDR1 is SGHRS and CDR2 is YFSETQ. The CDR3 spells CASSLVGTVTYEQYF. The CDR3 nucleotides read TGCGCCAGCAGCTTGGTAGGGACGGTGACCTACGAGCAGTACTTC.

For this clone: A junction end diverges from the germline sequence, so it may reflect a read error. This chain joins TRBV14 and TRBJ2-5; 10 bases map to TRBD1. CDR1 and CDR2 from the germline V gene are SGHDN and FVKESK. The CDR3 covers 15 residues. CDR3 protein: CASSPRTGGQEAQYF. CDR3 sequence (DNA): TGTGCCAGCAGCCCAAGGACAGGGGGGCAAGAGGCCCAGTACTTC.